This T cell receptor beta chain was found in a study of chemoradiotherapy in HPV16-positive cancers. Measured with immunoSEQ multiplex PCR; TCRdb has only the in-frame clones, and not every one. The sample has 2,500 to 3,500 clones, 79% seen once. Trimming pared 1 base from V and 5 bases from J, leaving 12 bases between. The CDR3 consists of 14 residues. Germline assignment: CDR1 SGDLS and CDR2 YYNGEE. The specimen was tumor tissue, collected from a patient who underwent chemoradiotherapy. The TCR was taken from a human donor with HPV-associated anogenital cancer. The chain couples TRBV9 to TRBJ1-2; D perhaps matches TRBD1 (5 bases). CDR3 loop: CASSVFGTVYGYTF. Written as DNA, the CDR3 is TGTGCCAGCAGCGTATTCGGGACGGTGTATGGCTACACCTTC.